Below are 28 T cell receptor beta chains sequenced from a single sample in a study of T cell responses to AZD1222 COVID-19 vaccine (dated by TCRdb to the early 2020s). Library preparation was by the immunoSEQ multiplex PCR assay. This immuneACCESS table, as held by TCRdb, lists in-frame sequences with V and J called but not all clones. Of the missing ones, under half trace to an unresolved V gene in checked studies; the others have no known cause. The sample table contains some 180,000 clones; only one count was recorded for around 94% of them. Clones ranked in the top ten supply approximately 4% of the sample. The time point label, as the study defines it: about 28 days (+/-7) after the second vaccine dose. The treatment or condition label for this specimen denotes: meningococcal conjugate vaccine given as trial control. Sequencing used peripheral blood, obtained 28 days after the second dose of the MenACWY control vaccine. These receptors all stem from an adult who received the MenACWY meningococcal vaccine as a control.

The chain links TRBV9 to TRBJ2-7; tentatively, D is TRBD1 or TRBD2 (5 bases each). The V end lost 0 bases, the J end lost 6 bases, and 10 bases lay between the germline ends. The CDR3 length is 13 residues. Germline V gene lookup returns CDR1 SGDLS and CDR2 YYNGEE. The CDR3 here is CASSVAGGPEQYF. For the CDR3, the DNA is TGTGCCAGCAGCGTAGCTGGGGGTCCCGAGCAGTACTTC.

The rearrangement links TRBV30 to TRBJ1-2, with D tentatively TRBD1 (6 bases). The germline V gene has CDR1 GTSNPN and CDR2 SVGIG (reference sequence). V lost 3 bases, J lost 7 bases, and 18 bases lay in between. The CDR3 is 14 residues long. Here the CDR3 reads CAWRSTGGFGGYTF. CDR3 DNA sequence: TGTGCCTGGAGATCGACAGGAGGATTTGGTGGCTACACCTTC.

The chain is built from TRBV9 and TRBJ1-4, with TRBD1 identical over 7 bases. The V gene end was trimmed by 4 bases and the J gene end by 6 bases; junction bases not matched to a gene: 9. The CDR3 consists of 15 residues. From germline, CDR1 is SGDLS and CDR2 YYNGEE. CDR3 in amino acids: CASSPQGGTYEKLFF. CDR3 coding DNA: TGTGCCAGCAGCCCCCAAGGGGGCACGTATGAAAAACTGTTTTTT.

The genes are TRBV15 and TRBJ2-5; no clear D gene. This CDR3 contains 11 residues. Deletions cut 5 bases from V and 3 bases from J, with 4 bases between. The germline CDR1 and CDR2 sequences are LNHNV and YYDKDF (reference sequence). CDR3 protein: CATSGEETQYF. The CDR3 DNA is TGTGCCACCAGCGGGGAAGAGACCCAGTACTTC.

The CDR3 nucleotides read TGCGCCAGCAGCCAAGATTCCGGGACAGGGACCCTCAACACTGAAGCTTTCTTT. Translating gives CASSQDSGTGTLNTEAFF. The chain has TRBV4-1 and TRBJ1-1; 9 bases are shared with TRBD1. The CDR3 spans 18 residues. Germline trimming cut 0 bases from V and 2 bases from J; bases unmatched to any gene: 10. Germline CDR1 reads MGHRA; CDR2 reads YSYEKL.

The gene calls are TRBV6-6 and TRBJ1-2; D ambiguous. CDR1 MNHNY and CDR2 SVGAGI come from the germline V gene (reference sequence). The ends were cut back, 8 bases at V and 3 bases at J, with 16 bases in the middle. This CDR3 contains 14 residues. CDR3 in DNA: TGTGCCAGCTATTCGGGGTTGAACGACTATGGCTACACCTTC. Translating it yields CASYSGLNDYGYTF.

CDR3 loop: CASSILAGINTGELFF. The DNA for the CDR3 is TGTGCCAGTAGTATTCTAGCGGGGATTAACACCGGGGAGCTGTTTTTT. The V and J genes are TRBV19 and TRBJ2-2; 9 bases agree with TRBD2. With 3 bases clipped from V and 2 bases from J, the junction kept 4 bases outside the gene matches. Germline V gene sequence: CDR1 LNHDA, CDR2 SQIVND (reference sequence). The CDR3 contains 16 residues.

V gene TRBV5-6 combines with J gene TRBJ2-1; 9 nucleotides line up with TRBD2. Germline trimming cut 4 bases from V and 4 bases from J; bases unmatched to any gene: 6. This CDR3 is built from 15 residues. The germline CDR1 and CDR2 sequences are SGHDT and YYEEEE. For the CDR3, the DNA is TGTGCCAGCAGCCGGACTAGCGACTATTACAATGAGCAGTTCTTC. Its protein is CASSRTSDYYNEQFF.

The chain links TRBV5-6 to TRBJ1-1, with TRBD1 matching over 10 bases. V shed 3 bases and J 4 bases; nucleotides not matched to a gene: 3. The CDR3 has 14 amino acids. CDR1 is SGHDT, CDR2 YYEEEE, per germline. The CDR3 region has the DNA TGTGCCAGCAGCTCGGGACAGGGGACCACTGAAGCTTTCTTT. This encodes CASSSGQGTTEAFF.

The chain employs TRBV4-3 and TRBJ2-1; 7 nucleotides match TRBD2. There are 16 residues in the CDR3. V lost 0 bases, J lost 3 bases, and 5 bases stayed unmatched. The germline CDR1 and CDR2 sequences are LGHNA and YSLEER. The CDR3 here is CASSQDGAGVYNEQFF. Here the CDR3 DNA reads TGCGCCAGCAGCCAAGATGGGGCGGGAGTCTACAATGAGCAGTTCTTC.

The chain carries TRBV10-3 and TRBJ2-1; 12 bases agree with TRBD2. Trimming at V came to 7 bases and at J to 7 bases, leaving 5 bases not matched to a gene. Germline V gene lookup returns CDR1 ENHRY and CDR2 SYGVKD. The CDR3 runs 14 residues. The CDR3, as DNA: TGTGCCATCAAGCCCGGACTAGCGGGAAATGAGCAGTTCTTC. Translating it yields CAIKPGLAGNEQFF.

CDR3 amino acids: CATSEVLAANNEQFF. CDR3 in DNA: TGTGCCACCAGTGAAGTGCTAGCGGCAAACAATGAGCAGTTCTTC. V usage is TRBV24-1 and J usage is TRBJ2-1, with 7 bases matching TRBD2. There are 15 residues in the CDR3. Germline V gene data show CDR1 as KGHDR and CDR2 as SFDVKD. Trimming took 4 bases from V and 5 from J; bases not matched to a gene: 7.

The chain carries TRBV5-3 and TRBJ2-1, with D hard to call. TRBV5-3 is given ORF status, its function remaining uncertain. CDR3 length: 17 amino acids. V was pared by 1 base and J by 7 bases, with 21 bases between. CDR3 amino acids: CARSLLWFRSIWNEQFF. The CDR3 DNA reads TGTGCCAGAAGCTTGTTGTGGTTCCGGTCGATTTGGAATGAGCAGTTCTTC.

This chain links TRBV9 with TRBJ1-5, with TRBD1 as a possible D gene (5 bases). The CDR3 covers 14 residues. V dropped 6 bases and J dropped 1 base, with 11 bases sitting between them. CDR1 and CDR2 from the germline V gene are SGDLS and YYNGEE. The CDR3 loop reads CASNRGKSNQPQHF. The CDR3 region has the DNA TGTGCCAGCAACCGGGGGAAGAGCAATCAGCCCCAGCATTTT.

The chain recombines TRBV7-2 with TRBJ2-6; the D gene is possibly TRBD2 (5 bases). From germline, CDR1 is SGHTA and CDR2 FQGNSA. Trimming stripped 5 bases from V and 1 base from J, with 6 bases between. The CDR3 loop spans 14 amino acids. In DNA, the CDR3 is TGTGCCAGCAGCAGGACTTCTGGGGCCAACGTCCTGACTTTC. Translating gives CASSRTSGANVLTF.

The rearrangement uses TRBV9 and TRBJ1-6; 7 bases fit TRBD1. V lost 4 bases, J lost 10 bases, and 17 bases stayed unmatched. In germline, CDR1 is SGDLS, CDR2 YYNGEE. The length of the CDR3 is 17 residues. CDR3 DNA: TGTGCCAGCAGCTCCCGAGGGACAGCTCGGAGTATCTCACCCCTCCACTTT. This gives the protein CASSSRGTARSISPLHF.

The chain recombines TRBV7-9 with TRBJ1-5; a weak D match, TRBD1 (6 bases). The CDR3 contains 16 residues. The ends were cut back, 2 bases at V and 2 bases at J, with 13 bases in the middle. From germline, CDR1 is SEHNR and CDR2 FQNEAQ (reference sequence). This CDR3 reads CASSLSTGYGNQPQHF. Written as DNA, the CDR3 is TGTGCCAGCAGCTTATCCACAGGGTACGGCAATCAGCCCCAGCATTTT.

For the CDR3, the DNA is TGTGCCAGCAGCCAATACAATGAGCAGTTCTTC. It specifies CASSQYNEQFF. The chain is built from TRBV4-2 and TRBJ2-1; D remains ambiguous. Per germline, CDR1 LGHNA and CDR2 YNFKEQ. The CDR3 has 11 amino acids. The V gene lost 2 bases and the J gene lost 4 bases, with 0 bases spanning the gap.

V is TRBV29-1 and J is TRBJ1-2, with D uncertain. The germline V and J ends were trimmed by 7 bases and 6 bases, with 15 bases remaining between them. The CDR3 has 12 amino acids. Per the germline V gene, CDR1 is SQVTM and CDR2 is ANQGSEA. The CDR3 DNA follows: TGCAGCGCGGCGAACCTTAGACATGGCTACACCTTC. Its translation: CSAANLRHGYTF.

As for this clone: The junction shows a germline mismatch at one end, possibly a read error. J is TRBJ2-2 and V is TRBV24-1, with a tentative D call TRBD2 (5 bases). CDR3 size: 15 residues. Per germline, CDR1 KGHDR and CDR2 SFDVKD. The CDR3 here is CATSDPSRVDRGAVF. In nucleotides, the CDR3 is TGTGCCACCAGTGATCCTTCTAGGGTGGACCGGGGAGCTGTTTTT.

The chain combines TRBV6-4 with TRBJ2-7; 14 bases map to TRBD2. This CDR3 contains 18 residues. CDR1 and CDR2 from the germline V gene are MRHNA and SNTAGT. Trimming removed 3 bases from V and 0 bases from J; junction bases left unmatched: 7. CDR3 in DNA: TGTGCCAGCAGTGAAGGACTAGCGGGAGGCCCTAGCTCCTACGAGCAGTACTTC. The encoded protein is CASSEGLAGGPSSYEQYF.

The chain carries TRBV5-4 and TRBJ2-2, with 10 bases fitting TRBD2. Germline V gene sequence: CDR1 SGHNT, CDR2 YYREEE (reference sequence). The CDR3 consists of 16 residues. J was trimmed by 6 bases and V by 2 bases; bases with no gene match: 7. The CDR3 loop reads CASSFGGGLASGELFF. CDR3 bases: TGTGCCAGCAGCTTTGGGGGGGGACTAGCGTCCGGGGAGCTGTTTTTT.

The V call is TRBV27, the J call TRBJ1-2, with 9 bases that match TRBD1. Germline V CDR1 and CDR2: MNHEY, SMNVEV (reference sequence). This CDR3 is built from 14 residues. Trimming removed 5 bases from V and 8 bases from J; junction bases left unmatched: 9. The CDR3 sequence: CASSGDREGSGYTF. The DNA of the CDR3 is TGTGCCAGCAGTGGGGACAGGGAAGGAAGCGGCTACACCTTC.

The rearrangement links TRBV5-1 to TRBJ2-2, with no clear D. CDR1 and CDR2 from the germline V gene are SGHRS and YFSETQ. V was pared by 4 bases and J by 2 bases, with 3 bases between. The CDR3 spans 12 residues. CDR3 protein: CASSQNTGELFF. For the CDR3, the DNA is TGCGCCAGCAGCCAAAACACCGGGGAGCTGTTTTTT.

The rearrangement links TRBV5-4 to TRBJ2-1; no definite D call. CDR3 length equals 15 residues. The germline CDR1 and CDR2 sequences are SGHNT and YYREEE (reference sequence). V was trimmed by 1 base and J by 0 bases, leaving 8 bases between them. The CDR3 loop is CASSLISSSYNEQFF. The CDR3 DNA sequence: TGTGCCAGCAGCTTGATATCTAGCTCCTACAATGAGCAGTTCTTC.

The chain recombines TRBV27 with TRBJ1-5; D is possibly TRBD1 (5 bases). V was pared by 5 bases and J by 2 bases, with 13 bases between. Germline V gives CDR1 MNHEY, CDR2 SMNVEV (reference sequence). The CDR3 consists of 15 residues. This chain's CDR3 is CASSPHGAGNQPQHF. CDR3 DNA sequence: TGTGCCAGCAGTCCTCACGGGGCTGGCAATCAGCCCCAGCATTTT.

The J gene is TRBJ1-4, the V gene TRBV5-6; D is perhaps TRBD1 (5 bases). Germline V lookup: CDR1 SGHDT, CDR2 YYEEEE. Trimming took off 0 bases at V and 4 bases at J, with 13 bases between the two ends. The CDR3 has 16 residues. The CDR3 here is CASSLVQSGGNEKLFF. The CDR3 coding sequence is TGTGCCAGCAGCTTGGTCCAGTCGGGGGGTAATGAAAAACTGTTTTTT.

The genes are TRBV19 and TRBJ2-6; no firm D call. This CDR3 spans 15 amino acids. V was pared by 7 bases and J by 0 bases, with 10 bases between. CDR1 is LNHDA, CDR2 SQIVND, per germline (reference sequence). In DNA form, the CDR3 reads TGTGCCAGTATCGACTCCCCCTCTGGGGCCAACGTCCTGACTTTC. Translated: CASIDSPSGANVLTF.